This is a list of T cell receptor beta chains from one sample in a study of cytomegalovirus exposure and HLA in healthy donors. The repertoire was sequenced with immunoSEQ multiplex PCR; TCRdb's copy has only in-frame clones and lacks some. The table records about 180,000 clones, 80% of them present only once. Sample: PBMCs. All receptors come from a man between 35 and 55 years old in good health and CMV-seronegative. Each CDR3 is given with its conserved first and last residue. Each record gives: CDR3 protein, CDR3 DNA, CDR3 length, D gene, clone size, J gene, V gene. D genes are given only for firm matches. Clone size is given for some rows only: seen once, a few or many times, or a class if the clone is expanded.

CDR3 protein: CASSLDRGNNEQFF; CDR3 DNA: TGTGCCAGCAGCTTAGACAGGGGGAACAATGAGCAGTTCTTC; CDR3 length: 14; D gene: TRBD1; clone size: -; J gene: TRBJ2-1; V gene: TRBV7-2
CDR3 protein: CASSDPAGGGEKLFF; CDR3 DNA: TGTGCCAGCAGTGATCCCGCAGGGGGCGGGGAAAAGCTGTTTTTT; CDR3 length: 15; D gene: TRBD1; clone size: -; J gene: TRBJ1-4; V gene: TRBV25-1
CDR3 protein: CASSPPRLGTGEGEQYF; CDR3 DNA: TGTGCCAGTAGTCCTCCGCGGCTTGGGACAGGGGAGGGGGAGCAGTACTTC; CDR3 length: 17; D gene: TRBD1; clone size: -; J gene: TRBJ2-5; V gene: TRBV19
CDR3 protein: CASSFPSGTQYF; CDR3 DNA: TGTGCCAGCAGCTTCCCCTCGGGTACGCAGTATTTT; CDR3 length: 12; D gene: -; clone size: few; J gene: TRBJ2-3; V gene: TRBV7-2
CDR3 protein: CASSPRGANVLTF; CDR3 DNA: TGTGCCAGTAGTCCCCGTGGGGCCAACGTCCTGACTTTC; CDR3 length: 13; D gene: -; clone size: -; J gene: TRBJ2-6; V gene: TRBV19
CDR3 protein: CASSGTVANEKLFF; CDR3 DNA: TGCGCCAGCAGCGGGACAGTAGCTAATGAAAAACTGTTTTTT; CDR3 length: 14; D gene: TRBD1; clone size: few; J gene: TRBJ1-4; V gene: TRBV5-1
CDR3 protein: CAWSGLAGYNEQFF; CDR3 DNA: TGTGCCTGGAGTGGACTAGCCGGCTACAATGAGCAGTTCTTC; CDR3 length: 14; D gene: TRBD2; clone size: -; J gene: TRBJ2-1; V gene: TRBV30
CDR3 protein: CASSLAGGNNAEAFF; CDR3 DNA: TGCGCCAGCAGCTTGGCCGGGGGAAATAACGCTGAAGCTTTCTTT; CDR3 length: 15; D gene: -; clone size: -; J gene: TRBJ1-1; V gene: TRBV5-1
CDR3 protein: CASSIGIGDRQYF; CDR3 DNA: TGTGCCAGTAGTATAGGGATCGGGGACAGGCAGTATTTT; CDR3 length: 13; D gene: TRBD1; clone size: -; J gene: TRBJ2-3; V gene: TRBV19
CDR3 protein: CASSLLQGAYEQYF; CDR3 DNA: TGTGCCAGCAGCTTACTACAGGGGGCCTACGAGCAGTACTTC; CDR3 length: 14; D gene: TRBD1; clone size: -; J gene: TRBJ2-7; V gene: TRBV5-6
CDR3 protein: CASSPLGGAEHGYTF; CDR3 DNA: TGTGCCAGCTCACCACTAGGAGGGGCAGAGCATGGCTACACCTTC; CDR3 length: 15; D gene: -; clone size: -; J gene: TRBJ1-2; V gene: TRBV18
CDR3 protein: CAISLTGMNTEAFF; CDR3 DNA: TGTGCCATCAGTTTGACAGGAATGAACACTGAAGCTTTCTTT; CDR3 length: 14; D gene: -; clone size: few; J gene: TRBJ1-1; V gene: TRBV10-3
CDR3 protein: CASSPRGLYEQYF; CDR3 DNA: TGTGCCAGCAGTCCCAGGGGGCTGTACGAGCAGTACTTC; CDR3 length: 13; D gene: TRBD1; clone size: -; J gene: TRBJ2-7; V gene: TRBV6-5
CDR3 protein: CASGQGFSTGELFF; CDR3 DNA: TGTGCCAGCGGACAGGGGTTCAGCACCGGGGAGCTGTTTTTT; CDR3 length: 14; D gene: TRBD1; clone size: once; J gene: TRBJ2-2; V gene: TRBV6-1
CDR3 protein: CSVIAGVNEQYF; CDR3 DNA: TGCAGCGTAATAGCGGGGGTCAACGAGCAGTACTTC; CDR3 length: 12; D gene: TRBD2; clone size: -; J gene: TRBJ2-7; V gene: TRBV29-1
CDR3 protein: CASRGGRGHEQYF; CDR3 DNA: TGTGCCAGCAGGGGGGGTAGGGGCCACGAGCAGTACTTC; CDR3 length: 13; D gene: -; clone size: few; J gene: TRBJ2-7; V gene: TRBV6-5
CDR3 protein: CASSQEGTLNTGELFF; CDR3 DNA: TGTGCCAGCAGCCAAGAAGGGACTCTGAACACCGGGGAGCTGTTTTTT; CDR3 length: 16; D gene: -; clone size: -; J gene: TRBJ2-2; V gene: TRBV4-2
CDR3 protein: CASSLDRGGYTF; CDR3 DNA: TGCGCCAGCAGCTTGGATCGCGGCGGCTACACCTTC; CDR3 length: 12; D gene: -; clone size: -; J gene: TRBJ1-2; V gene: TRBV5-1
CDR3 protein: CASRGKGASGANVLTF; CDR3 DNA: TGTGCCAGTCGCGGGAAGGGAGCCTCTGGGGCCAACGTCCTGACTTTC; CDR3 length: 16; D gene: -; clone size: -; J gene: TRBJ2-6; V gene: TRBV19
CDR3 protein: CAWSVQTSGPYEQYF; CDR3 DNA: TGTGCCTGGAGTGTACAGACTAGCGGACCCTACGAGCAGTACTTC; CDR3 length: 15; D gene: TRBD2; clone size: once; J gene: TRBJ2-7; V gene: TRBV30
CDR3 protein: CASSPPTDNYNEQFF; CDR3 DNA: TGTGCCAGCTCACCACCGACAGACAACTACAATGAGCAGTTCTTC; CDR3 length: 15; D gene: -; clone size: -; J gene: TRBJ2-1; V gene: TRBV18
CDR3 protein: CATSRDRIAGTEAFF; CDR3 DNA: TGTGCCACCAGCAGAGATCGGATTGCGGGGACTGAAGCTTTCTTT; CDR3 length: 15; D gene: -; clone size: -; J gene: TRBJ1-1; V gene: TRBV15
CDR3 protein: CASRGQGVGYGYTF; CDR3 DNA: TGCGCCAGCAGGGGACAGGGGGTCGGCTATGGCTACACCTTC; CDR3 length: 14; D gene: TRBD1; clone size: -; J gene: TRBJ1-2; V gene: TRBV10-1
CDR3 protein: CASSLGTGGDQPQHF; CDR3 DNA: TGTGCCAGCAGTTTAGGGACAGGGGGAGATCAGCCCCAGCATTTT; CDR3 length: 15; D gene: TRBD1; clone size: -; J gene: TRBJ1-5; V gene: TRBV27
CDR3 protein: CASSSLLAGNWEQYF; CDR3 DNA: TGTGCCAGCAGTTCCCTCCTAGCGGGAAACTGGGAGCAGTACTTC; CDR3 length: 15; D gene: TRBD2; clone size: few; J gene: TRBJ2-7; V gene: TRBV6-6
CDR3 protein: CASSSQGSEAFF; CDR3 DNA: TGTGCCAGCAGCTCGCAGGGGTCCGAAGCTTTCTTT; CDR3 length: 12; D gene: -; clone size: -; J gene: TRBJ1-1; V gene: TRBV11-3
CDR3 protein: CASRRQGERADTQYF; CDR3 DNA: TGTGCCAGCAGACGACAGGGGGAAAGGGCAGATACGCAGTATTTT; CDR3 length: 15; D gene: TRBD1; clone size: -; J gene: TRBJ2-3; V gene: TRBV7-2
CDR3 protein: CASSPGTSGTDEQFF; CDR3 DNA: TGTGCCAGCAGCCCCGGGACTAGCGGCACCGATGAGCAGTTCTTC; CDR3 length: 15; D gene: TRBD2; clone size: -; J gene: TRBJ2-1; V gene: TRBV5-4
CDR3 protein: CASSIQSDYSNQPQHF; CDR3 DNA: TGTGCCAGTAGTATACAGTCAGACTATAGCAATCAGCCCCAGCATTTT; CDR3 length: 16; D gene: -; clone size: -; J gene: TRBJ1-5; V gene: TRBV19
CDR3 protein: CASSDLELRSNQPQHF; CDR3 DNA: TGTGCCAGCAGTGACTTAGAGCTAAGAAGCAATCAGCCCCAGCATTTT; CDR3 length: 16; D gene: -; clone size: few; J gene: TRBJ1-5; V gene: TRBV2
CDR3 protein: CASSLEGAREKLFF; CDR3 DNA: TGCGCCAGCAGCTTGGAGGGGGCAAGGGAAAAACTGTTTTTT; CDR3 length: 14; D gene: TRBD1; clone size: once; J gene: TRBJ1-4; V gene: TRBV5-1
CDR3 protein: CASSNTRNTGELFF; CDR3 DNA: TGTGCCAGCAGCAACACACGGAACACCGGGGAGCTGTTTTTT; CDR3 length: 14; D gene: -; clone size: -; J gene: TRBJ2-2; V gene: TRBV2
CDR3 protein: CASSLDGLAGNGGYEQYF; CDR3 DNA: TGTGCCAGCAGCTTGGATGGACTAGCGGGAAATGGGGGGTACGAGCAGTACTTC; CDR3 length: 18; D gene: TRBD2; clone size: -; J gene: TRBJ2-7; V gene: TRBV11-3
CDR3 protein: CASSVSGGAYNEQFF; CDR3 DNA: TGTGCCAGCAGCGTGAGCGGGGGGGCCTACAATGAGCAGTTCTTC; CDR3 length: 15; D gene: TRBD2; clone size: -; J gene: TRBJ2-1; V gene: TRBV7-2
CDR3 protein: CASSIIPLGVYSPLHF; CDR3 DNA: TGTGCCAGCAGCATAATACCCCTAGGGGTATATTCACCCCTCCACTTT; CDR3 length: 16; D gene: -; clone size: -; J gene: TRBJ1-6; V gene: TRBV7-2
CDR3 protein: CASSLGEVGYNEQFF; CDR3 DNA: TGTGCCAGCAGCTTAGGGGAGGTTGGTTACAATGAGCAGTTCTTC; CDR3 length: 15; D gene: -; clone size: -; J gene: TRBJ2-1; V gene: TRBV7-2
CDR3 protein: CASSPRGTEGEAFF; CDR3 DNA: TGTGCCAGCAGCCCCCGAGGGACGGAGGGGGAAGCTTTCTTT; CDR3 length: 14; D gene: -; clone size: -; J gene: TRBJ1-1; V gene: TRBV9
CDR3 protein: CASSYVRGAGNTIYF; CDR3 DNA: TGTGCCAGCAGTTACGTCCGCGGCGCTGGAAACACCATATATTTT; CDR3 length: 15; D gene: -; clone size: few; J gene: TRBJ1-3; V gene: TRBV6-5
CDR3 protein: CASSPGQGGAYNSPLHF; CDR3 DNA: TGCGCCAGCAGCCCGGGACAGGGGGGGGCCTATAATTCACCCCTCCACTTT; CDR3 length: 17; D gene: TRBD1; clone size: -; J gene: TRBJ1-6; V gene: TRBV5-1
CDR3 protein: CASSYSSDRASNQPQHF; CDR3 DNA: TGTGCCAGCAGCTATTCCTCGGACAGGGCTAGCAATCAGCCCCAGCATTTT; CDR3 length: 17; D gene: TRBD1; clone size: -; J gene: TRBJ1-5; V gene: TRBV5-4
CDR3 protein: CASSGTTKETQYF; CDR3 DNA: TGCGCCAGCAGTGGGACAACGAAAGAGACCCAGTACTTC; CDR3 length: 13; D gene: -; clone size: -; J gene: TRBJ2-5; V gene: TRBV5-1
CDR3 protein: CASGYPGEGTYEQYF; CDR3 DNA: TGTGCCAGCGGTTACCCGGGGGAGGGAACCTACGAGCAGTACTTC; CDR3 length: 15; D gene: TRBD2; clone size: -; J gene: TRBJ2-7; V gene: TRBV7-9
CDR3 protein: CASSRLAGAGEQYF; CDR3 DNA: TGTGCCAGCAGTAGACTAGCGGGAGCGGGTGAGCAGTACTTC; CDR3 length: 14; D gene: TRBD2; clone size: -; J gene: TRBJ2-7; V gene: TRBV6-1
CDR3 protein: CASSIDRDTEAFF; CDR3 DNA: TGTGCCAGCAGTATTGACAGGGACACTGAAGCTTTCTTT; CDR3 length: 13; D gene: TRBD1; clone size: -; J gene: TRBJ1-1; V gene: TRBV6-1
CDR3 protein: CASSQEVLGAGKNIQYF; CDR3 DNA: TGCGCCAGCAGCCAAGAGGTACTAGGCGCGGGCAAAAACATTCAGTACTTC; CDR3 length: 17; D gene: -; clone size: -; J gene: TRBJ2-4; V gene: TRBV4-1
CDR3 protein: CSAGTEANYGYTF; CDR3 DNA: TGCAGCGCCGGGACAGAAGCTAACTATGGCTACACCTTC; CDR3 length: 13; D gene: TRBD1; clone size: -; J gene: TRBJ1-2; V gene: TRBV29-1
CDR3 protein: CAWNVDRGLPLHF; CDR3 DNA: TGTGCCTGGAATGTGGACAGGGGTTTGCCCCTCCACTTT; CDR3 length: 13; D gene: TRBD1; clone size: -; J gene: TRBJ1-6; V gene: TRBV30
CDR3 protein: CASSGAAGNEQYF; CDR3 DNA: TGTGCCAGCAGTGGGGCGGCGGGGAACGAGCAGTACTTC; CDR3 length: 13; D gene: -; clone size: -; J gene: TRBJ2-7; V gene: TRBV5-4
CDR3 protein: CSVVASGRLYEQYF; CDR3 DNA: TGCAGCGTTGTAGCTAGCGGGAGACTGTACGAGCAGTACTTC; CDR3 length: 14; D gene: TRBD2; clone size: -; J gene: TRBJ2-7; V gene: TRBV29-1
CDR3 protein: CASSREPTYEQYF; CDR3 DNA: TGTGCCAGCAGCCGGGAACCCACCTACGAGCAGTACTTC; CDR3 length: 13; D gene: -; clone size: -; J gene: TRBJ2-7; V gene: TRBV7-6
CDR3 protein: CASSLTGGDTEAFF; CDR3 DNA: TGTGCCAGCAGCTTGACAGGAGGGGACACTGAAGCTTTCTTT; CDR3 length: 14; D gene: -; clone size: -; J gene: TRBJ1-1; V gene: TRBV5-5
CDR3 protein: CASSSEAGGMDTQYF; CDR3 DNA: TGTGCCAGCAGCTCCGAAGCGGGGGGGATGGATACGCAGTATTTT; CDR3 length: 15; D gene: TRBD2; clone size: -; J gene: TRBJ2-3; V gene: TRBV11-2
CDR3 protein: CASSFVGTGRGYTF; CDR3 DNA: TGTGCCAGCAGTTTCGTAGGGACAGGGAGAGGCTACACCTTC; CDR3 length: 14; D gene: TRBD1; clone size: -; J gene: TRBJ1-2; V gene: TRBV7-9
CDR3 protein: CASSVGQGGVKLFF; CDR3 DNA: TGTGCCAGCAGCGTAGGACAGGGTGGTGTAAAACTGTTTTTT; CDR3 length: 14; D gene: TRBD1; clone size: -; J gene: TRBJ1-4; V gene: TRBV11-2
CDR3 protein: CASREYGELFF; CDR3 DNA: TGTGCCTCGCGGGAGTACGGGGAGCTGTTTTTT; CDR3 length: 11; D gene: TRBD2; clone size: -; J gene: TRBJ2-2; V gene: TRBV30
CDR3 protein: CASNYRGSRTGELFF; CDR3 DNA: TGTGCCAGCAACTACAGGGGGTCCAGAACCGGGGAGCTGTTTTTT; CDR3 length: 15; D gene: TRBD1; clone size: -; J gene: TRBJ2-2; V gene: TRBV5-6
CDR3 protein: CASSPRGGGYNEQFF; CDR3 DNA: TGTGCCAGCAGCCCAAGGGGCGGGGGATACAATGAGCAGTTCTTC; CDR3 length: 15; D gene: TRBD2; clone size: -; J gene: TRBJ2-1; V gene: TRBV13
CDR3 protein: CASSTPRADTQYF; CDR3 DNA: TGTGCCAGTAGTACCCCTCGTGCAGATACGCAGTATTTT; CDR3 length: 13; D gene: -; clone size: few; J gene: TRBJ2-3; V gene: TRBV19
CDR3 protein: CASSLAGGFSYEQYF; CDR3 DNA: TGTGCCAGCAGCTTAGCGGGAGGGTTCTCCTACGAGCAGTACTTC; CDR3 length: 15; D gene: TRBD2; clone size: -; J gene: TRBJ2-7; V gene: TRBV7-9
CDR3 protein: CASSALAGGVGELFF; CDR3 DNA: TGTGCCAGCAGTGCCCTAGCGGGAGGGGTCGGGGAGCTGTTTTTT; CDR3 length: 15; D gene: TRBD2; clone size: -; J gene: TRBJ2-2; V gene: TRBV2